The 20 T cell receptor beta chains reported below all come from one sample, sequenced in a study of cytomegalovirus exposure and HLA in healthy donors (dated by TCRdb to 2015 to 2018). Library prep was done by the immunoSEQ multiplex PCR assay. For the multiplex PCR, a mixture combining 60 forward primers for TCR Vbeta segments and 13 reverse primers for TCR Jbeta segments was used. TCRdb retrieved this table from immuneACCESS and kept in-frame rearrangements only. Not all clones are present; in checked studies, unresolved V genes account for under half, and no reason is known for the remainder. Across this sample there are around 70,000 clones, with 60% to 75% seen only once. Of the sample, around 11% is held by the ten largest clones. The specimen was PBMCs. The receptors were sampled from a man between 65 and 85 years old in good health and CMV-seronegative.

The chain joins TRBV18 to TRBJ1-4, with 9 bases identical to TRBD1. The CDR3 covers 16 residues. Per the germline V gene, CDR1 is KGHSH and CDR2 is LQKENI. V was pared by 1 base and J by 5 bases, with 5 bases of the junction left unmatched. CDR3: CASSPLRQGVNEKLFF. CDR3 DNA sequence: TGTGCCAGCTCACCACTACGACAGGGGGTGAATGAAAAACTGTTTTTT.

V and J are TRBV7-8 and TRBJ2-5; D might be TRBD1 (5 bases). Germline V gene data show CDR1 as SGHVS and CDR2 as FQNEAQ. Trimming pared 3 bases from V and 5 bases from J, leaving 7 bases between. The length of the CDR3 is 12 residues. This CDR3 reads CASSLWGETQYF. DNA for the CDR3: TGTGCCAGCAGCTTGTGGGGCGAGACCCAGTACTTC.

The DNA of the CDR3 is TGCGCCAGCAGCTTAACAGGGGGCGAAACTCAGCCCCAGCATTTT. Translating it yields CASSLTGGETQPQHF. The chain has TRBV5-1 and TRBJ1-5, with 9 bases fitting TRBD1. Germline V gene sequence: CDR1 SGHRS, CDR2 YFSETQ. The CDR3 is 15 amino acids. V shed 2 bases and J 6 bases; nucleotides not matched to a gene: 6.

This clone was detected only a few times. Other DNA sequences in this sample translate to the same CDR3. The chain links TRBV7-2 to TRBJ2-6, with TRBD1 matching over 7 bases. The CDR3 totals 18 residues. Germline V lookup: CDR1 SGHTA, CDR2 FQGNSA. Trimming at V came to 5 bases and at J to 0 bases, leaving 10 bases not matched to a gene. The CDR3 sequence: CASSRDRVDYSGANVLTF. The CDR3 nucleotides are TGTGCCAGCAGCCGTGACAGGGTAGACTACTCTGGGGCCAACGTCCTGACTTTC.

The chain has TRBV5-1 and TRBJ2-1; 12 bases align to TRBD2. CDR3 length equals 14 residues. Losses at the gene ends were 0 bases for V and 12 bases for J; bases not matched to a gene: 4. The germline gives CDR1 SGHRS, CDR2 YFSETQ. This chain's CDR3 is CASSLAASGRAQFF. In DNA form, the CDR3 reads TGCGCCAGCAGCTTGGCGGCTAGCGGGAGGGCGCAGTTCTTC.

This chain uses TRBV18 with TRBJ2-3, with D tentatively TRBD2 (5 bases). The CDR3 totals 14 residues. The V end lost 3 bases, the J end lost 1 base, and 8 bases lay between the germline ends. Germline values: CDR1 KGHSH, CDR2 LQKENI. The CDR3 protein is CASSPTGGTDTQYF. In DNA, the CDR3 is TGTGCCAGCTCACCCACCGGGGGCACAGATACGCAGTATTTT.

V usage is TRBV19 and J usage is TRBJ1-5; tentatively, D is TRBD1 (5 bases). CDR1 LNHDA and CDR2 SQIVND come from the germline V gene (reference sequence). Trimming cost V 4 bases and J 0 bases, with 10 bases left between them. This CDR3 is built from 15 residues. CDR3 in DNA: TGTGCCAGTAGTACGACAGTTTCTAGCAATCAGCCCCAGCATTTT. Translated: CASSTTVSSNQPQHF.

This clone was observed a few times. V is TRBV19 and J is TRBJ2-2; D possibly corresponds to TRBD1 (6 bases). The ends were cut back, 3 bases at V and 6 bases at J, with 14 bases in the middle. Germline V gene sequence: CDR1 LNHDA, CDR2 SQIVND (reference sequence). The CDR3 contains 15 residues. CDR3 in DNA: TGTGCCAGTAGTATTCGTGCACAGGGCGCCGGGGAGCTGTTTTTT. Residues: CASSIRAQGAGELFF.

This chain uses TRBV5-1 with TRBJ2-5, with 7 bases matching TRBD1. Germline V gene sequence: CDR1 SGHRS, CDR2 YFSETQ. The CDR3 runs to 14 residues. With 4 bases clipped from V and 1 base from J, the junction kept 4 bases outside the gene matches. CDR3 region: CASSRGQPQETQYF. DNA for the CDR3: TGCGCCAGCAGCCGGGGACAGCCCCAAGAGACCCAGTACTTC.

This sequence joins TRBV5-5 and TRBJ1-1; D might be TRBD1 (6 bases). The CDR3 length is 13 residues. The V and J ends lost 4 bases and 3 bases respectively, with 10 bases between them. The germline V gene has CDR1 SGHKS and CDR2 YYEKEE (reference sequence). The CDR3 sequence is CASSVQGDTEAFF. CDR3 nucleotides: TGTGCCAGCAGCGTACAGGGTGACACTGAAGCTTTCTTT.

In its sample, this clone was seen a few times. CDR3 coding DNA: TGCGCCAGCAGCTCCACACCCGGGACTAGCGGGAGTTCTGGCACCGGGGAGCTGTTTTTT. Its protein is CASSSTPGTSGSSGTGELFF. The chain carries TRBV4-3 and TRBJ2-2, with 14 bases fitting TRBD2. J gave up 4 bases and V 5 bases, and 15 bases lay outside the gene matches. This CDR3 is built from 20 residues. Per the germline V gene, CDR1 is LGHNA and CDR2 is YSLEER.

This chain links TRBV7-2 with TRBJ2-3; maybe TRBD2 (7 bases). Germline-derived CDR1 and CDR2 are SGHTA and FQGNSA. The CDR3 has 15 amino acids. V was trimmed by 5 bases and J by 1 base, leaving 13 bases between them. CDR3 amino acids: CASSQGGARTDTQYF. The CDR3 DNA follows: TGTGCCAGCAGCCAAGGGGGGGCACGCACAGATACGCAGTATTTT.

The rearrangement joins TRBV10-2 to TRBJ2-1; 9 bases map to TRBD2. The CDR3 loop spans 13 amino acids. V lost 8 bases and J lost 10; bases outside the gene matches: 9. Per germline, CDR1 WSHSY and CDR2 SAAADI. The CDR3 spells CASRLAGIREQFF. The CDR3 bases are TGCGCCAGCCGGCTAGCGGGAATTCGGGAGCAGTTCTTC.

The CDR3 sequence is CATSRNDRNSNQPQHF. In DNA form, the CDR3 reads TGTGCCACCAGCAGAAACGACAGGAATAGCAATCAGCCCCAGCATTTT. The chain couples TRBV15 to TRBJ1-5, with D perhaps TRBD1 (6 bases). V gave up 2 bases and J gave up 0 bases, with 11 bases separating them. CDR3 length: 16 residues. Germline V gene data show CDR1 as LNHNV and CDR2 as YYDKDF (reference sequence).

The rearrangement links TRBV4-1 to TRBJ2-2; 16 positions agree with TRBD2. There are 20 residues in the CDR3. Germline assignment: CDR1 MGHRA and CDR2 YSYEKL. V shed 2 bases, J shed 1 base, and the junction held 7 bases outside the gene matches. CDR3 bases: TGCGCCAGCAGCCAACTGGGACTAGCGGGAGGGAAACTGAACACCGGGGAGCTGTTTTTT. Translation gives CASSQLGLAGGKLNTGELFF.

The V gene is TRBV6-6, the J gene TRBJ1-3; 9 bases fit TRBD1. Germline CDR1 is MNHNY and CDR2 is SVGAGI (reference sequence). The CDR3 covers 15 residues. V dropped 5 bases and J dropped 0; count of bases not matched to a gene: 2. This chain's CDR3 is CASSRDRASGNTIYF. CDR3 nucleotide sequence: TGTGCCAGCAGTAGGGACAGGGCCTCTGGAAACACCATATATTTT.

This CDR3 reads CASSFPRTDTQYF. The CDR3 DNA is TGTGCCAGCAGCTTCCCGCGGACAGATACGCAGTATTTT. The chain combines TRBV7-8 with TRBJ2-3; D not certain. Deletions cut 3 bases from V and 3 bases from J, with 7 bases between. This CDR3 spans 13 amino acids. Germline V lookup: CDR1 SGHVS, CDR2 FQNEAQ.

This clone was seen a handful of times. The chain is built from TRBV6-6 and TRBJ2-2; the D gene is possibly TRBD1 (5 bases). Trimming removed 7 bases at V and 1 base at J, with 10 bases between. CDR1 and CDR2 (germline): MNHNY, SVGAGI (reference sequence). The CDR3 is 14 residues long. CDR3 sequence (DNA): TGTGCCAGCAAGGGGCGGCAGAACACCGGGGAGCTGTTTTTT. Protein product: CASKGRQNTGELFF.

CDR3 in amino acids: CASSPTSIEQYF. DNA for the CDR3: TGTGCCAGCAGCCCGACTAGCATCGAGCAGTACTTC. The chain has TRBV7-2 and TRBJ2-5, with 7 bases matching TRBD2. TRBJ2-7 matches the DNA end more closely, so the J call is doubtful. The CDR3 runs to 12 residues. The germline gives CDR1 SGHTA, CDR2 FQGNSA.

The chain uses TRBV7-9 and TRBJ1-4; D remains unclear. The CDR3 sequence is 16 residues long. In germline, CDR1 is SEHNR, CDR2 FQNEAQ (reference sequence). Trimming removed 3 bases at V and 0 bases at J, with 11 bases between. CDR3 sequence reads: CASSFFRGPTNEKLFF. CDR3 nucleotide sequence: TGTGCCAGCAGCTTTTTCCGCGGGCCAACTAATGAAAAACTGTTTTTT.